The T cell receptor (beta chain) described here comes from a study of shared clonotypes between healthy human individuals. Turning to the study itself: Ranging from 18 to 49 in age, donors were a couple of women and a few men. Study-wide results and caveats: Sampling covered blood only; tissue repertoires likely differ.

This clone has a handful of counts. Its antigen is still unknown. An even split of each subset's genomic DNA across several immunoSEQ plates was performed. Clones were read by immunoSEQ multiplex PCR, and TCRdb kept only the in-frame ones, dropping some. The sample includes fewer than 550,000 clones, 60% to 80% of them seen just once. The CDR3 runs to 15 residues. Trimming left V 4 bases short and J 2 bases short, with 14 bases between. Germline V gene lookup returns CDR1 SGHRS and CDR2 YFSETQ. The sequencing sample was made of PBMCs. The sequence was collected from a woman between 40 and 50 years old in good health. Some clones in this sample may be carry-over from other donors' samples. This chain connects TRBV5-1 to TRBJ2-3, with D perhaps matching TRBD2 (6 bases). CDR3: CASSQGGVLTDTQYF. The CDR3 DNA reads as TGCGCCAGCAGCCAGGGCGGGGTACTCACAGATACGCAGTATTTT.